These T cell receptor beta chains were read from a single sample in a study of cytomegalovirus exposure and HLA in healthy donors. Method: immunoSEQ multiplex PCR; TCRdb's copy keeps in-frame clones and lacks some. The table shows approximately 75,000 clones, with 65% to 70% occurring only once. Input material: PBMCs. The origin of the receptors is a man between 40 and 49 years old in good health and CMV-seropositive. Both conserved end residues are part of each CDR3. D genes are given only for firm matches. The listing skips clone size in some rows; elsewhere it reads once, few, many or a size class.

d_call j_call clone_size v_call cdr3_aa cdr3_nt
. TRBJ2-6 . TRBV9 CASSLTGSGANVLTF TGTGCCAGCAGCTTAACGGGGTCTGGGGCCAACGTCCTGACTTTC
. TRBJ1-6 . TRBV4-1 CASSQSPREGVNSPLHF TGCGCCAGCAGCCAAAGTCCTCGAGAAGGGGTAAATTCACCCCTCCACTTT
. TRBJ1-2 . TRBV7-2 CASSLLGQGGGYTF TGTGCCAGCAGCTTGTTGGGGCAGGGCGGCGGCTACACCTTC
TRBD1 TRBJ2-7 . TRBV5-4 CASSSRRDRGAEQYF TGTGCCAGCAGCTCACGCCGGGACAGGGGTGCCGAGCAGTACTTC
TRBD2 TRBJ2-5 . TRBV15 CATSTAGGPQTQYF TGTGCCACCAGCACCGCGGGGGGGCCGCAGACCCAGTACTTC
. TRBJ2-7 . TRBV11-3 CASSHRHKAAYEQYF TGTGCCAGCAGCCACAGGCACAAGGCGGCCTACGAGCAGTACTTC
. TRBJ2-3 . TRBV28 CASSSPGTSTDTQYF TGTGCCAGCAGTTCTCCGGGAACTAGCACAGATACGCAGTATTTT
TRBD1 TRBJ2-7 . TRBV6-5 CASSYLTDRGAEQYF TGTGCCAGCAGTTACTTAACGGACAGGGGGGCCGAGCAGTACTTC
. TRBJ1-6 . TRBV4-1 CASSQEPTAYNSPLHF TGCGCCAGCAGCCAAGAGCCGACAGCCTATAATTCACCCCTCCACTTT
TRBD2 TRBJ2-5 . TRBV5-6 CASSFSGGAGETQYF TGTGCCAGCAGCTTTAGCGGGGGGGCCGGGGAGACCCAGTACTTC
. TRBJ1-2 . TRBV29-1 CSVVPRRGDGYTF TGCAGCGTTGTCCCACGTCGTGGAGATGGCTACACCTTC
. TRBJ1-5 . TRBV29-1 CSVALSGYNQPQHF TGCAGCGTTGCTCTGTCGGGATACAATCAGCCCCAGCATTTT
. TRBJ2-1 . TRBV7-2 CASSLGGRGNEQFF TGTGCCAGCAGCTTAGGGGGGAGGGGGAATGAGCAGTTCTTC
TRBD1 TRBJ1-2 few TRBV29-1 CSVDSWDREGYGYTF TGCAGCGTTGATTCCTGGGACAGGGAAGGGTATGGCTACACCTTC
TRBD2 TRBJ2-3 . TRBV28 CASSTPAGGPSDTQYF TGTGCCAGCAGTACCCCAGCGGGGGGGCCATCAGATACGCAGTATTTT
. TRBJ1-6 . TRBV6-6 CASSYSQPTMALHF TGTGCCAGCAGTTACTCACAGCCGACGATGGCCCTCCACTTT
. TRBJ2-1 . TRBV27 CASSLTGRSPYNEQFF TGTGCCAGCAGTTTGACAGGCCGCTCCCCCTACAATGAGCAGTTCTTC
. TRBJ1-6 . TRBV27 CASSPTGSSYNSPLHF TGTGCCAGCAGTCCGACTGGGAGCTCCTATAATTCACCCCTCCACTTT
. TRBJ1-2 . TRBV30 CAWSVEANYGYTF TGTGCCTGGAGTGTAGAGGCTAACTATGGCTACACCTTC
. TRBJ1-3 . TRBV28 CASSFNRMTSGNTIYF TGTGCCAGCAGTTTTAACAGGATGACCTCTGGAAACACCATATATTTT
. TRBJ1-2 . TRBV19 CASSQGRSYGYTF TGTGCCAGTTCACAGGGCCGGAGCTATGGCTACACCTTC
TRBD2 TRBJ2-5 . TRBV15 CATSVGASGGIQETQYF TGTGCCACCAGTGTCGGAGCTAGCGGGGGCATCCAGGAGACCCAGTACTTC
TRBD1 TRBJ2-3 . TRBV4-1 CASSQETGGRTDTQYF TGCGCCAGCAGCCAAGAGACAGGGGGAAGGACAGATACGCAGTACTTT
TRBD2 TRBJ2-5 . TRBV29-1 CSVAGLAEETQYF TGCAGCGTCGCGGGACTAGCGGAAGAGACCCAGTACTTC
TRBD2 TRBJ2-7 . TRBV2 CASRNGGGVPEQYF TGTGCCAGCAGGAATGGCGGGGGGGTGCCCGAGCAGTACTTC
TRBD1 TRBJ1-1 . TRBV10-3 CAISDYGTVFQEAFF TGTGCCATCAGTGATTACGGGACAGTTTTTCAAGAAGCTTTCTTT
TRBD2 TRBJ2-5 . TRBV4-2 CASSQGGGGSPETQYF TGTGCCAGCAGCCAAGGAGGCGGGGGATCTCCCGAGACCCAGTACTTC
TRBD2 TRBJ2-5 once TRBV6-5 CASGGGPDGETQYF TGTGCGAGCGGGGGGGGGCCGGATGGTGAGACCCAGTACTTC
. TRBJ2-7 few TRBV2 CASSFSGSSYEQYF TGTGCCAGCAGCTTCAGTGGCAGCTCCTACGAGCAGTACTTC
TRBD2 TRBJ2-1 few TRBV27 CASSLSIAGGAVGEQFF TGTGCCAGCAGTTTATCGATAGCGGGGGGTGCGGTGGGTGAGCAGTTCTTC
. TRBJ2-1 . TRBV6-1 CASSESPRFEQFF TGTGCCAGCAGTGAATCTCCGAGGTTTGAGCAGTTCTTC
. TRBJ2-2 . TRBV28 CASSALGHSRSTGELFF TGTGCCAGCAGTGCCCTGGGACATTCTCGTTCCACCGGGGAGCTGTTTTTT
. TRBJ1-5 . TRBV15 CATSRDVSPGEPQHF TGTGCCACCAGCAGAGATGTTTCACCGGGAGAGCCCCAGCATTTT
TRBD1 TRBJ1-4 few TRBV7-9 CASSPGVTGFNEKLFF TGTGCCAGCAGCCCAGGGGTGACAGGGTTTAATGAAAAACTGTTTTTT
. TRBJ2-2 . TRBV29-1 CSCMEVRTGELFF TGCAGCTGTATGGAGGTACGCACCGGGGAGCTGTTTTTT
. TRBJ2-5 . TRBV6-4 CASSDGSTQYF TGTGCCAGCAGTGACGGGAGTACCCAGTACTTC
. TRBJ1-2 . TRBV29-1 CSVEDSSQTTNYGYTF TGCAGCGTTGAAGATTCTTCACAGACTACTAACTATGGCTACACCTTC
TRBD2 TRBJ2-1 . TRBV19 CASRDQRGLHNEQFF TGTGCCAGTAGGGACCAGCGGGGGCTCCACAATGAGCAGTTCTTC
. TRBJ1-1 . TRBV5-1 CASSLTTRTNTEAFF TGCGCCAGCAGCTTAACGACAAGAACGAACACTGAAGCTTTCTTT
TRBD1 TRBJ2-7 . TRBV27 CASSPNPGTGEREQYF TGTGCCAGCAGCCCAAACCCCGGGACAGGGGAACGCGAGCAGTACTTC
. TRBJ2-7 . TRBV7-9 CASSFSHNRAYEQYF TGTGCCAGCAGCTTCTCACACAACAGGGCCTATGAGCAGTACTTC
. TRBJ1-3 few TRBV7-8 CASSLSRWGGPRNTIYF TGTGCCAGCAGCTTATCCCGGTGGGGGGGACCGAGAAACACCATATATTTT
. TRBJ2-5 . TRBV20-1 CSTDRQETQYF TGCAGTACAGACAGGCAAGAGACCCAGTACTTC
TRBD1 TRBJ2-4 . TRBV7-6 CASSLGQGENIQYF TGTGCCAGCAGCTTAGGACAGGGCGAAAACATTCAGTACTTC